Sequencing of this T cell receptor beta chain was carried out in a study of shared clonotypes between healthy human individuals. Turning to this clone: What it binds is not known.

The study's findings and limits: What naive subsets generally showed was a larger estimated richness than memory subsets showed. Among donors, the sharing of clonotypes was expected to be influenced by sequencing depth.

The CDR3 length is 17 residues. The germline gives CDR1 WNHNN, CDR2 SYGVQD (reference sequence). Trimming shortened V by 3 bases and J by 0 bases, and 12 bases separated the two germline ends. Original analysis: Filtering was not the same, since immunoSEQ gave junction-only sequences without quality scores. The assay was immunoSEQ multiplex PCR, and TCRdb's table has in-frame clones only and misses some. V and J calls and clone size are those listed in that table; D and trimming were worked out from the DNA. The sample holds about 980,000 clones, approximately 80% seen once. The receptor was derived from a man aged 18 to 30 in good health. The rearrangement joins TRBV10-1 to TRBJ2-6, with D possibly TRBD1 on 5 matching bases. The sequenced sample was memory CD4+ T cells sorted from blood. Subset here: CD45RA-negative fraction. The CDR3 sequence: CASSDGRDGSGANVLTF. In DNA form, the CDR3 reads TGCGCCAGCAGTGACGGCAGGGATGGCTCTGGGGCCAACGTCCTGACTTTC.